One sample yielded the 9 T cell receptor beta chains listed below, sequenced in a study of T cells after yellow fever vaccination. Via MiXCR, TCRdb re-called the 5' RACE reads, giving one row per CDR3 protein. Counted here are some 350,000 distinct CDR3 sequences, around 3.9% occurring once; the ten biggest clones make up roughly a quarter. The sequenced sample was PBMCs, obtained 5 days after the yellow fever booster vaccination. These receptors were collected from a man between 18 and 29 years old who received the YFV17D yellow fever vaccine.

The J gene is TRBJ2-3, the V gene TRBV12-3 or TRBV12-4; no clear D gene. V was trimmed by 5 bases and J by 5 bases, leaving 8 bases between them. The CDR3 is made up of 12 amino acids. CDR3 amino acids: CASSPSGDTQYF. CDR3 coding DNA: TGTGCCAGCAGTCCCTCGGGAGATACGCAGTATTTT.

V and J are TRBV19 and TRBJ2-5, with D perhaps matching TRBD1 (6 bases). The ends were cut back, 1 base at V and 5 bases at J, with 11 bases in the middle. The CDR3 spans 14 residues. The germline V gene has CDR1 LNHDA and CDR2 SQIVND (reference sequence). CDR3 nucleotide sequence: TGTGCCAGTAGTATAGGTCAGGGGATGGAGACCCAGTACTTC. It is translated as CASSIGQGMETQYF. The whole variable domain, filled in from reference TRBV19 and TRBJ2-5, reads DGGITQSPKYLFRKEGQNVTLSCEQNLNHDAMYWYRQDPGQGLRLIYYSQIVNDFQKGDIAEGYSVSREKKESFPLTVTSAQKNPTAFYLCASSIGQGMETQYFGPGTRLLVL.

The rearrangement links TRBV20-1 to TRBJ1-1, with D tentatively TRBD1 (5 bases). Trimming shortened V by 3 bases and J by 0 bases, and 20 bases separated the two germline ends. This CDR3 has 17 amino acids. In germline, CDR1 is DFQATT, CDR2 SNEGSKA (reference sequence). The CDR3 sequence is CSASYTGRSKMNTEAFF. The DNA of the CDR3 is TGCAGTGCTAGTTACACGGGACGGAGTAAAATGAACACTGAAGCTTTCTTT.

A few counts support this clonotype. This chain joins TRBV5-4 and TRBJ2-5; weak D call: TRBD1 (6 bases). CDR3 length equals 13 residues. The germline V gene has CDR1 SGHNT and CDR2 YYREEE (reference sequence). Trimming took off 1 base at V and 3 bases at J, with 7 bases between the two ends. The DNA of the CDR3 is TGTGCCAGCAGCTTGCACAGGGAAGAGACCCAGTACTTC. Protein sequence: CASSLHREETQYF.

The CDR3 loop is CASSGGTGVTYEQYF. The CDR3 DNA sequence: TGTGCCAGCAGCGGTGGGACAGGGGTAACCTACGAGCAGTACTTC. This chain links TRBV9 with TRBJ2-7; 10 bases are a match to TRBD1. The V segment lost 3 bases and the J segment 2 bases; nucleotides outside the gene matches: 5. The CDR3 contains 15 residues. Germline V gives CDR1 SGDLS, CDR2 YYNGEE.

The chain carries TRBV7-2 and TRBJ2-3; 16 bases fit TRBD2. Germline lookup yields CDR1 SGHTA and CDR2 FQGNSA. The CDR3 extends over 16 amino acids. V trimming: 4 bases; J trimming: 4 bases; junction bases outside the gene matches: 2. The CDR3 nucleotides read TGTGCCAGCAGCTCCGGGACTAGCGGGGGGGCAGATACGCAGTATTTT. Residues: CASSSGTSGGADTQYF.

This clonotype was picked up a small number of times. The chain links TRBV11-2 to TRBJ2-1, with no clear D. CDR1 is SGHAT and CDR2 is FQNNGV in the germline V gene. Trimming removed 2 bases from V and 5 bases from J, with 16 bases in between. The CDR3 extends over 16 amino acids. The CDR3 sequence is CASSLSAYPPNNEQFF. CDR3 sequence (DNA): TGTGCCAGCAGCTTATCGGCTTATCCTCCTAACAATGAGCAGTTCTTC.

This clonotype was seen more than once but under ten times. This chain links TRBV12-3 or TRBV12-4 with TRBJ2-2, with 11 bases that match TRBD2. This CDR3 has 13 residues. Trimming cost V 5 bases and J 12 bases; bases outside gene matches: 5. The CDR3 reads CASSVSGGAQLFF. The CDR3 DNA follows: TGTGCCAGCAGTGTTAGCGGGGGGGCCCAGCTGTTTTTT.

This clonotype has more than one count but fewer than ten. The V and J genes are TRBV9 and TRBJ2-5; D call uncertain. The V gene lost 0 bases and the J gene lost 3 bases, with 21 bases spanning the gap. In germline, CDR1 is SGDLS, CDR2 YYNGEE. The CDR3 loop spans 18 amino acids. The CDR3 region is CASSVGATSAAVKETQYF. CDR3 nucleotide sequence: TGTGCCAGCAGCGTAGGGGCAACGAGCGCCGCAGTGAAAGAGACCCAGTACTTC. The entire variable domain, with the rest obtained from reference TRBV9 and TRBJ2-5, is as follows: DSGVTQTPKHLITATGQRVTLRCSPRSGDLSVYWYQQSLDQGLQFLIQYYNGEERAKGNILERFSAQQFPDLHSELNLSSLELGDSALYFCASSVGATSAAVKETQYFGPGTRLLVL.